Described below is a single T cell receptor (beta chain) sequence and its context. The assay was immunoSEQ multiplex PCR, and TCRdb's table has in-frame clones only and misses some. The sample carries around 180,000 clones, about 81% recorded once. Germline CDR1 and CDR2: LNHDA and SQIVND (reference sequence). V dropped 3 bases and J dropped 0; count of bases not matched to a gene: 14. The CDR3 spans 20 residues. The data were taken from a study of blood T cell repertoires in COVID-19. The clonotype was recovered from an elderly woman with COVID-19, enrolled during active disease. The chain recombines TRBV19 with TRBJ2-1; 10 bases map to TRBD2. Sequences were obtained from peripheral blood. CDR3 bases: TGTGCCAGTAGTATTTTGTTAAGGCTAGCGGGGGCCATCTCCTACAATGAGCAGTTCTTC. As protein: CASSILLRLAGAISYNEQFF.